Below, 30 T cell receptor beta chains from the same sample are listed, as sequenced in a study of OX40 agonist ivuxolimab in advanced cancers. Data came from immunoSEQ multiplex PCR; TCRdb stores just in-frame clones and leaves some out. This table holds tens of thousands of clones, about 87% found once. The material sequenced was CD4+ or CD8+ T cells sorted from blood, taken in a trial of the OX40 agonist ivuxolimab. These receptors were obtained from an adult with an advanced solid tumor such as melanoma, head and neck, liver or kidney cancer.

The chain combines TRBV5-1 with TRBJ1-5; 7 bases are shared with TRBD1. V gave up 0 bases and J gave up 5 bases; unmatched junction bases: 2. This CDR3 region has 14 residues. The germline V gene has CDR1 SGHRS and CDR2 YFSETQ. The CDR3 spells CASSLDDRDQPQHF. For the CDR3, the DNA is TGCGCCAGCAGCTTGGACGACAGGGATCAGCCCCAGCATTTT.

The J gene is TRBJ1-4, the V gene TRBV11-1; 7 bases map to TRBD1. With 4 bases clipped from V and 7 bases from J, the junction kept 12 bases outside the gene matches. Germline lookup yields CDR1 SGHAT and CDR2 FQDESV (reference sequence). CDR3 size: 16 residues. CDR3 region: CASSSQPTGIGEKLFF. For the CDR3, the DNA is TGTGCCAGCAGCTCGCAACCGACAGGGATTGGTGAAAAACTGTTTTTT. The entire variable domain, with the rest obtained from reference TRBV11-1 and TRBJ1-4, is as follows: EAEVAQSPRYKITEKSQAVAFWCDPISGHATLYWYRQILGQGPELLVQFQDESVVDDSQLPKDRFSAERLKGVDSTLKIQPAELGDSAMYLCASSSQPTGIGEKLFFGSGTQLSVL.

This clone was observed a single time. This chain links TRBV6-1 with TRBJ1-2, with TRBD1 as a possible D gene (6 bases). This CDR3 contains 16 residues. CDR1 and CDR2 (germline): MNHNS, SASEGT. The V end lost 1 base, the J end lost 2 bases, and 14 bases lay between the germline ends. The DNA of the CDR3 is TGTGCCAGCAGTGAAGTAGGGGGAGGGGGGAACTATGGCTACACCTTC. Translating gives CASSEVGGGGNYGYTF.

This chain joins TRBV9 and TRBJ2-7, with D possibly being TRBD1 or TRBD2 (6 bases each). Germline CDR1 is SGDLS and CDR2 is YYNGEE. With 0 bases removed from V and 2 bases from J, the gap between germline ends came to 15 bases. This CDR3 has 16 residues. The DNA of the CDR3 is TGTGCCAGCAGCGTAGGGTCCGGGGGCAGGGCCTACGAGCAGTACTTC. Its protein product is CASSVGSGGRAYEQYF.

The gene calls are TRBV19 and TRBJ2-7, with D perhaps matching TRBD2 (6 bases). The CDR3 runs to 13 residues. Trimming cost V 7 bases and J 4 bases, with 14 bases left between them. The V gene's germline CDR1 is LNHDA and CDR2 SQIVND (reference sequence). CDR3 sequence reads: CASTPGSLYEQYF. CDR3 DNA: TGTGCCAGTACCCCCGGGAGTCTTTACGAGCAGTACTTC.

The genes are TRBV21-1 and TRBJ1-6; no check of the table's D call, TRBD1, against the DNA was made. TRBV21-1 is reported as a pseudogene. The CDR3 covers 15 residues. The CDR3 here is CASSEDSGIGSPLHF. Written as DNA, the CDR3 is TGTGCCAGCAGCGAGGACAGTGGGATAGGATCACCCCTCCACTTT.

The J gene is TRBJ1-2, the V gene TRBV19; D is undetermined. Germline lookup yields CDR1 LNHDA and CDR2 SQIVND (reference sequence). The CDR3 totals 18 residues. Trimming removed 2 bases from V and 3 bases from J, with 22 bases in between. The CDR3 coding sequence is TGTGCCAGTAGTATAAAGGGTTTTACTTCAGGAGTCTACTATGGCTACACCTTC. It yields the protein CASSIKGFTSGVYYGYTF. The full variable domain, with the rest looked up from reference TRBV19 and TRBJ1-2, is DGGITQSPKYLFRKEGQNVTLSCEQNLNHDAMYWYRQDPGQGLRLIYYSQIVNDFQKGDIAEGYSVSREKKESFPLTVTSAQKNPTAFYLCASSIKGFTSGVYYGYTFGSGTRLTVV.

The chain employs TRBV11-2 and TRBJ1-1; the D is unclear. Germline CDR1 is SGHAT and CDR2 is FQNNGV. The CDR3 length is 15 residues. V was clipped by 2 bases and J by 1 base, with 11 bases between them. CDR3 in amino acids: CASSLSSAGNTEAFF. CDR3 bases: TGTGCCAGCAGCTTAAGTAGCGCGGGGAACACTGAAGCTTTCTTT.

The chain uses TRBV7-3 and TRBJ2-3; D might be TRBD2 (6 bases). The CDR3 covers 15 residues. The germline V gene encodes CDR1 SGHTA and CDR2 FQGTGA. V was trimmed by 1 base and J by 4 bases, leaving 12 bases between them. As DNA, the CDR3 is TGTGCCAGCAGCTTAAAGGGGTCGGGGGCAGATACGCAGTATTTT. Translated, it gives CASSLKGSGADTQYF.

The chain recombines TRBV18 with TRBJ2-7; TRBD1 is a possible D gene (5 bases). With 4 bases removed from V and 4 bases from J, the gap between germline ends came to 20 bases. The CDR3 has 16 amino acids. CDR1 and CDR2 (germline): KGHSH, LQKENI. The CDR3 DNA reads as TGTGCCAGCTCACGAACTCCCGGGCAGGGCCCATACGAGCAGTACTTC. This gives the protein CASSRTPGQGPYEQYF.

This chain joins TRBV30 and TRBJ1-2, with 9 bases matching TRBD1. The V segment lost 8 bases and the J segment 3 bases; nucleotides outside the gene matches: 4. The CDR3 has 12 residues. Germline loops: CDR1 GTSNPN, CDR2 SVGIG (reference sequence). CDR3 amino acids: CAGTGWDYGYTF. DNA of the CDR3: TGTGCCGGGACAGGGTGGGACTATGGCTACACCTTC.

The V call is TRBV4-3, the J call TRBJ2-2; 8 bases match TRBD1. Germline CDR1 and CDR2: LGHNA and YSLEER. Unmatched junction bases numbered 12, after V lost 3 bases and J lost 3 bases. The CDR3 extends over 18 amino acids. The CDR3 DNA sequence: TGCGCCAGCAGCCACCTCCCCGAGGAGACAGGGGACACCGGGGAGCTGTTTTTT. Protein sequence: CASSHLPEETGDTGELFF.

This clone was detected only a few times. The chain employs TRBV29-1 and TRBJ1-1; D is ambiguous. Deletions cut 7 bases from V and 4 bases from J, with 7 bases between. This CDR3 is 10 amino acids long. Germline V CDR1 and CDR2: SQVTM, ANQGSEA. CDR3 bases: TGCAGCGCCGAGGGCACTGAAGCTTTCTTT. Protein: CSAEGTEAFF.

The V and J genes are TRBV11-3 and TRBJ2-3, with 9 nucleotides matching TRBD2. Trimming cost V 5 bases and J 5 bases; bases outside gene matches: 14. This CDR3 spans 17 amino acids. Per the germline V gene, CDR1 is SGHNT and CDR2 is YENEEA. The CDR3, as DNA: TGTGCCAGCAGCATCCGGGGGGCGGGAGGGCTTGGAGATACGCAGTATTTT. This translates into CASSIRGAGGLGDTQYF.

V usage is TRBV4-3 and J usage is TRBJ2-2, with 7 bases that match TRBD2. This CDR3 has 14 residues. The germline gives CDR1 LGHNA, CDR2 YSLEER. V gave up 1 base and J gave up 6 bases; unmatched junction bases: 2. CDR3 amino acids: CASSQGRGSGELFF. The CDR3 DNA sequence: TGCGCCAGCAGCCAAGGGCGGGGGTCCGGGGAGCTGTTTTTT.

This clone showed up just once. V is TRBV6-1 and J is TRBJ2-3, with TRBD1 matching over 8 bases. After removal of 0 bases from V and 1 base from J, the junction contained 3 bases not matched to a gene. CDR1 MNHNS and CDR2 SASEGT come from the germline V gene. CDR3 length: 16 amino acids. CDR3 protein: CASSEAMGQGTDTQYF. Here the CDR3 DNA reads TGTGCCAGCAGTGAAGCGATGGGACAGGGCACAGATACGCAGTATTTT.

The rearrangement joins TRBV12-5 to TRBJ1-4, with D perhaps matching TRBD1 (6 bases). Looked up from germline, CDR1 is LGHNT and CDR2 is FRNRAP. CDR3 length equals 15 residues. V was shortened by 3 bases and J by 7 bases, with 15 bases between the two germline ends. The CDR3 sequence is CASGFPEGVGEKLFF. CDR3 DNA: TGTGCTAGTGGTTTTCCGGAGGGGGTCGGTGAAAAACTGTTTTTT.

The rearrangement joins TRBV9 to TRBJ2-7; D is unclear. This CDR3 is 13 amino acids long. Per the germline V gene, CDR1 is SGDLS and CDR2 is YYNGEE. V lost 0 bases, J lost 0 bases, and 4 bases lay in between. The CDR3 nucleotides are TGTGCCAGCAGCGTAGACATCTCCTACGAGCAGTACTTC. As protein: CASSVDISYEQYF.

This clone was seen just once. The chain employs TRBV9 and TRBJ1-1; perhaps TRBD1 as D (5 bases). The CDR3 has 13 amino acids. The ends were cut back, 2 bases at V and 4 bases at J, with 9 bases in the middle. CDR1 and CDR2 (germline): SGDLS, YYNGEE. In DNA form, the CDR3 reads TGTGCCAGCAGCGTTTTTGGGGGCACTGAAGCTTTCTTT. Its translation: CASSVFGGTEAFF.

The chain employs TRBV20-1 and TRBJ2-4; TRBD2 agrees at 7 bases. From germline, CDR1 is DFQATT and CDR2 SNEGSKA (reference sequence). This CDR3 contains 11 residues. J was trimmed by 10 bases and V by 0 bases; bases with no gene match: 0. The CDR3 reads CSAREAGIQYF. CDR3 sequence (DNA): TGCAGTGCTAGAGAAGCGGGGATTCAGTACTTC.

The V and J genes are TRBV27 and TRBJ2-7, with TRBD2 identical over 7 bases. The CDR3 loop spans 12 amino acids. V lost 3 bases to trimming and J lost 6 bases; unmatched junction nucleotides: 2. Germline-derived CDR1 and CDR2 are MNHEY and SMNVEV (reference sequence). The DNA of the CDR3 is TGTGCCAGCAGTTTGAGCGGGGCCGAGCAGTACTTC. Protein: CASSLSGAEQYF.

This clone appeared a single time. The chain has TRBV7-8 and TRBJ1-4; the D gene is possibly TRBD1 (6 bases). With 1 base removed from V and 8 bases from J, the gap between germline ends came to 17 bases. The CDR3 is made up of 16 amino acids. From germline, CDR1 is SGHVS and CDR2 FQNEAQ. The CDR3: CASSLDSRGEYEKLFF. The CDR3 nucleotides read TGTGCCAGCAGCTTAGATAGCAGGGGCGAATACGAAAAACTGTTTTTT.

The J gene is TRBJ1-6, the V gene TRBV4-3; no firm D call. Trimming took 2 bases from V and 9 from J, leaving 8 bases between them. Germline-derived CDR1 and CDR2 are LGHNA and YSLEER. This CDR3 has 13 amino acids. CDR3 residues: CASSQRRASPLHF. Written as DNA, the CDR3 is TGCGCCAGCAGCCAACGGCGAGCTTCACCCCTCCACTTT.

This chain links TRBV4-2 with TRBJ2-3; the D call may be TRBD1 or TRBD2 (6 bases each). The CDR3 is 16 amino acids. Trimming shortened V by 0 bases and J by 0 bases, and 10 bases separated the two germline ends. CDR1 and CDR2 from the germline V gene are LGHNA and YNFKEQ. The CDR3 nucleotides read TGTGCCAGCAGCCAAGAGGGGGGCGGAAGCACAGATACGCAGTATTTT. It yields the protein CASSQEGGGSTDTQYF.

The V gene is TRBV6-5, the J gene TRBJ1-2; D is unresolved. This CDR3 comprises 14 residues. The V end was cut by 4 bases, the J end by 3 bases, with 12 bases between. Germline V gene sequence: CDR1 MNHEY, CDR2 SVGAGI. CDR3 protein: CASSSGGGYYGYTF. As DNA, the CDR3 is TGTGCCAGCAGTTCCGGTGGAGGATACTATGGCTACACCTTC.

This clone was detected once. The chain links TRBV30 to TRBJ2-4, with 7 bases identical to TRBD1. Losses at the gene ends were 3 bases for V and 5 bases for J; bases not matched to a gene: 7. This CDR3 region has 14 residues. The germline gives CDR1 GTSNPN, CDR2 SVGIG (reference sequence). CDR3 DNA sequence: TGTGCCTGGAGCCCGACAGGGAAGGAAAACATTCAGTACTTC. This translates into CAWSPTGKENIQYF.

The rearrangement joins TRBV7-3 to TRBJ1-2; 7 bases are shared with TRBD1. Trimming removed 2 bases from V and 2 bases from J; junction bases left unmatched: 8. Germline CDR1 reads SGHTA; CDR2 reads FQGTGA. CDR3 length: 16 amino acids. CDR3 nucleotide sequence: TGTGCCAGCAGCTTATTTTTACAGGGGAACAACTATGGCTACACCTTC. The encoded protein is CASSLFLQGNNYGYTF. The complete variable domain, with remaining parts taken from reference TRBV7-3 and TRBJ1-2, reads GAGVSQTPSNKVTEKGKYVELRCDPISGHTALYWYRQSLGQGPEFLIYFQGTGAADDSGLPNDRFFAVRPEGSVSTLKIQRTERGDSAVYLCASSLFLQGNNYGYTFGSGTRLTVV.

The rearrangement joins TRBV10-2 to TRBJ2-5, with D possibly matching TRBD2 (6 bases). The germline V gene encodes CDR1 WSHSY and CDR2 SAAADI. This CDR3 spans 15 amino acids. V lost 0 bases and J lost 6, with 14 bases in between. The CDR3 region is CASSESPRERKTQYF. DNA of the CDR3: TGCGCCAGCAGTGAGTCGCCTCGGGAGCGAAAGACCCAGTACTTC.

V gene TRBV9 combines with J gene TRBJ1-1, with D unclear. This CDR3 region has 14 residues. Germline values: CDR1 SGDLS, CDR2 YYNGEE. The V end lost 4 bases, the J end lost 3 bases, and 13 bases lay between the germline ends. The CDR3 sequence: CASSPTKVDTEAFF. As DNA, the CDR3 is TGTGCCAGCAGCCCCACGAAAGTCGACACTGAAGCTTTCTTT.

CDR3 coding DNA: TGTGCCAGCAGTTACGGGATCAACTATGGCTACACCTTC. This codes for CASSYGINYGYTF. The genes are TRBV6-5 and TRBJ1-2; D remains unclear. Trimming left V 2 bases short and J 2 bases short, with 6 bases between. This CDR3 has 13 residues. CDR1 and CDR2 from the germline V gene are MNHEY and SVGAGI.